Shown below are 26 T cell receptor beta chains from a single sample sequenced in a study of cytomegalovirus exposure and HLA in healthy donors. In the PCR, 60 Vbeta and 13 Jbeta primers were used. The assay was immunoSEQ multiplex PCR, and TCRdb's table has in-frame clones only and misses some. The repertoire has approximately 140,000 clones, more than 70% of them found once; the top ten carry 3% to 3.5%. Specimen: PBMCs. The origin of the receptors is a middle-aged man in good health and CMV-seronegative.

The rearrangement links TRBV7-6 to TRBJ2-1; the match to TRBD1 covers 7 bases. The trim removed 2 bases at V and 6 bases at J, leaving 4 bases unmatched. The CDR3 covers 14 residues. Germline CDR1 SGHVS, CDR2 FNYEAQ. This CDR3 reads CASSLPYRGNEQFF. The CDR3 DNA sequence: TGTGCCAGCAGCTTACCCTACAGGGGCAATGAGCAGTTCTTC.

In its sample, this clone was seen once. The V call is TRBV15, the J call TRBJ2-6; possible D gene TRBD1, 6 bases. The CDR3 loop spans 16 amino acids. The germline V and J ends were trimmed by 4 bases and 1 base, with 11 bases remaining between them. Germline V CDR1 and CDR2: LNHNV, YYDKDF (reference sequence). The CDR3 loop reads CATSKGVDSGANVLTF. The CDR3 DNA is TGTGCCACCAGCAAGGGGGTAGATTCTGGGGCCAACGTCCTGACTTTC.

This chain uses TRBV5-1 with TRBJ1-2; D might be TRBD1 (5 bases). This CDR3 spans 11 amino acids. The germline gives CDR1 SGHRS, CDR2 YFSETQ. V lost 2 bases to trimming and J lost 8 bases, with 7 bases between them. CDR3 amino acids: CASSLGEGYTF. The CDR3, as DNA: TGCGCCAGCAGCTTAGGGGAAGGCTACACCTTC.

The chain has TRBV20-1 and TRBJ2-7; D is possibly TRBD1 (6 bases). V was cut by 6 bases and J by 9 bases, with 12 bases left in between. The CDR3 extends over 10 amino acids. CDR1 DFQATT and CDR2 SNEGSKA come from the germline V gene (reference sequence). The CDR3 loop reads CSAQDSGQYF. CDR3 DNA: TGCAGTGCCCAGGACAGCGGGCAGTACTTC.

This sequence joins TRBV5-1 and TRBJ1-3; TRBD1 agrees at 7 bases. Germline lookup yields CDR1 SGHRS and CDR2 YFSETQ. Trimming cost V 0 bases and J 0 bases; bases outside gene matches: 6. CDR3 length equals 17 residues. In nucleotides, the CDR3 is TGCGCCAGCAGCTTGGGGGACACAGGGGTCTCTGGAAACACCATATATTTT. Translating it yields CASSLGDTGVSGNTIYF.

The chain is built from TRBV2 and TRBJ1-1; a weak D match, TRBD1 (5 bases). This CDR3 region has 13 residues. Trimming stripped 6 bases from V and 1 base from J, with 9 bases between. The germline CDR1 and CDR2 sequences are SNHLY and FYNNEI. As DNA, the CDR3 is TGTGCCAGCAGGTCAGGACAGAACACTGAAGCTTTCTTT. Protein: CASRSGQNTEAFF.

The chain has TRBV13 and TRBJ1-1; D is possibly TRBD1 (5 bases). This CDR3 has 12 residues. V lost 1 base and J 11 bases, leaving 11 bases between the germline ends. Germline-derived CDR1 and CDR2 are PRHDT and FYEKMQ (reference sequence). Written as DNA, the CDR3 is TGTGCCAGCAGCTTAGAGTCGGGGGGGGCTTTCTTT. This sequence encodes CASSLESGGAFF.

V usage is TRBV7-9 and J usage is TRBJ2-3; D is perhaps TRBD2 (6 bases). CDR3 length: 16 amino acids. V was pared by 6 bases and J by 2 bases, with 18 bases between. The V gene's germline CDR1 is SEHNR and CDR2 FQNEAQ (reference sequence). CDR3 protein: CASSIRSSGPTDTQYF. The CDR3 bases are TGTGCCAGCAGTATAAGGTCCAGCGGGCCCACAGATACGCAGTATTTT.

The V call is TRBV5-6, the J call TRBJ2-5, with D hard to call. Trimming removed 4 bases at V and 1 base at J, with 17 bases between. Germline CDR1 and CDR2: SGHDT and YYEEEE. The CDR3 sequence is 16 residues long. The CDR3 DNA follows: TGTGCCAGCAGCATTCGAAAGCAGGTCCCCCAAGAGACCCAGTACTTC. This translates into CASSIRKQVPQETQYF.

The chain carries TRBV29-1 and TRBJ1-1; D remains ambiguous. The length of the CDR3 is 13 residues. Trimming took 6 bases from V and 3 from J, leaving 14 bases between them. In germline, CDR1 is SQVTM, CDR2 ANQGSEA. The CDR3 loop is CSVGSDPYTEAFF. In DNA form, the CDR3 reads TGCAGCGTGGGCAGTGACCCCTACACTGAAGCTTTCTTT.

V is TRBV4-1 and J is TRBJ1-2; 9 bases agree with TRBD1. V lost 3 bases to trimming and J lost 4 bases; unmatched junction nucleotides: 9. The CDR3 totals 16 residues. Germline loops: CDR1 MGHRA, CDR2 YSYEKL. As DNA, the CDR3 is TGCGCCAGCAGCCATATCGGGGACAGGGAGGGCTATGGCTACACCTTC. Protein sequence: CASSHIGDREGYGYTF.

The CDR3 DNA reads as TGTGCCAGCAGCTTAGGTTCGACAGAGAATTCACCCCTCCACTTT. This translates into CASSLGSTENSPLHF. The V and J genes are TRBV7-2 and TRBJ1-6; perhaps TRBD1 as D (5 bases). Germline values: CDR1 SGHTA, CDR2 FQGNSA. The CDR3 is 15 residues long. V was shortened by 1 base and J by 7 bases, with 11 bases between the two germline ends.

The chain combines TRBV9 with TRBJ2-3, with 8 bases that match TRBD2. Germline V lookup: CDR1 SGDLS, CDR2 YYNGEE. The CDR3 runs to 16 residues. Losses at the gene ends were 4 bases for V and 4 bases for J; bases not matched to a gene: 11. The CDR3 here is CASSSPPGLAADTQYF. CDR3 nucleotides: TGTGCCAGCAGCTCTCCTCCCGGACTAGCAGCAGATACGCAGTATTTT.

The CDR3 here is CAWKRGGTANTEAFF. The CDR3 bases are TGTGCCTGGAAGCGGGGGGGGACGGCGAACACTGAAGCTTTCTTT. The chain carries TRBV30 and TRBJ1-1; maybe TRBD1 (5 bases). V gave up 4 bases and J gave up 1 base, with 16 bases separating them. Germline V lookup: CDR1 GTSNPN, CDR2 SVGIG (reference sequence). CDR3 length: 15 residues.

The rearrangement uses TRBV4-1 and TRBJ1-6; D is possibly TRBD1 (5 bases). V dropped 0 bases and J dropped 13 bases, with 10 bases sitting between them. Per germline, CDR1 MGHRA and CDR2 YSYEKL. This CDR3 region has 13 residues. CDR3 sequence: CASSQDQGSPLHF. The CDR3 region has the DNA TGCGCCAGCAGCCAAGATCAGGGCAGCCCCCTCCACTTT.

The CDR3 reads CASSLRSSYEQYF. In nucleotides, the CDR3 is TGCGCCAGCAGCTTAAGGAGCTCCTACGAGCAGTACTTC. The chain employs TRBV5-1 and TRBJ2-7; D is ambiguous. Trimming removed 2 bases at V and 0 bases at J, with 6 bases between. The CDR3 totals 13 residues. From germline, CDR1 is SGHRS and CDR2 YFSETQ.

This clone was seen just once. The chain is built from TRBV7-9 and TRBJ1-3, with D perhaps matching TRBD1 (5 bases). The CDR3 has 15 amino acids. V shed 6 bases and J shed 3 bases, with 15 bases lying between them. The germline gives CDR1 SEHNR, CDR2 FQNEAQ (reference sequence). For the CDR3, the DNA is TGTGCCAGCAGTCCCCCTAACAGGATTGGAAACACCATATATTTT. Translation gives CASSPPNRIGNTIYF.

This clone came up once. The chain has TRBV7-9 and TRBJ1-1; D is perhaps TRBD1 (5 bases). There are 12 residues in the CDR3. Germline-derived CDR1 and CDR2 are SEHNR and FQNEAQ (reference sequence). V lost 5 bases and J lost 4, with 8 bases in between. The CDR3 sequence is CASSQTVTEAFF. The CDR3, as DNA: TGTGCCAGCAGCCAGACAGTCACTGAAGCTTTCTTT.

The gene calls are TRBV28 and TRBJ1-3; D perhaps matches TRBD1 (6 bases). Germline CDR1 is MDHEN and CDR2 is SYDVKM. The CDR3 length is 15 residues. V was shortened by 6 bases and J by 0 bases, with 12 bases between the two germline ends. For the CDR3, the DNA is TGTGCCAGCAGGTTCGACAGGAGCTCTGGAAACACCATATATTTT. Translation gives CASRFDRSSGNTIYF.

The V gene is TRBV4-1, the J gene TRBJ1-1; D remains ambiguous. The CDR3 has 15 residues. Germline V gives CDR1 MGHRA, CDR2 YSYEKL. With 0 bases removed from V and 1 base from J, the gap between germline ends came to 9 bases. Here the CDR3 reads CASSQDRNRNTEAFF. The CDR3 nucleotides are TGCGCCAGCAGCCAAGATAGGAACAGGAACACTGAAGCTTTCTTT.

V is TRBV5-8 and J is TRBJ1-3; 7 bases are a match to TRBD1. The germline gives CDR1 SGHTS, CDR2 YDEGEE. The CDR3 has 15 residues. Trimming took 3 bases from V and 0 from J; bases not matched to a gene: 3. The CDR3 spells CASSSSGGSGNTIYF. For the CDR3, the DNA is TGTGCCAGCAGCTCATCAGGGGGCTCTGGAAACACCATATATTTT. The full variable domain, its missing parts supplied by reference TRBV5-8 and TRBJ1-3, is EAGVTQSPTHLIKTRGQQATLRCSPISGHTSVYWYQQALGLGLQFLLWYDEGEERNRGNFPPRFSGRQFPNYSSELNVNALELEDSALYLCASSSSGGSGNTIYFGEGSWLTVV.

The V and J genes are TRBV5-1 and TRBJ1-6, with 8 bases identical to TRBD1. Trimming at V came to 5 bases and at J to 7 bases, leaving 8 bases not matched to a gene. Germline lookup yields CDR1 SGHRS and CDR2 YFSETQ. The length of the CDR3 is 15 residues. The DNA for the CDR3 is TGCGCCAGCAGAGTCCCGGGACAGGAAAATTCACCCCTCCACTTT. The encoded protein is CASRVPGQENSPLHF.

A single count supports this clone. The chain is built from TRBV19 and TRBJ1-4; D might be TRBD1 (5 bases). Trimming cost V 3 bases and J 3 bases, with 8 bases left between them. The CDR3 covers 14 residues. Germline V gene lookup returns CDR1 LNHDA and CDR2 SQIVND (reference sequence). The DNA for the CDR3 is TGTGCCAGTAGTATCAGGGCTGCTAATGAAAAACTGTTTTTT. Its translation is CASSIRAANEKLFF.

The CDR3 reads CASSLWGDAKNIQYF. DNA of the CDR3: TGCGCCAGCAGCTTATGGGGGGATGCCAAAAACATTCAGTACTTC. This sequence joins TRBV5-1 and TRBJ2-4; perhaps TRBD2 as D (6 bases). Germline assignment: CDR1 SGHRS and CDR2 YFSETQ. V lost 2 bases and J 1 base, leaving 10 bases between the germline ends. This CDR3 spans 15 amino acids. Full variable domain (outside the CDR3, taken from reference TRBV5-1 and TRBJ2-4): KAGVTQTPRYLIKTRGQQVTLSCSPISGHRSVSWYQQTPGQGLQFLFEYFSETQRNKGNFPGRFSGRQFSNSRSEMNVSTLELGDSALYLCASSLWGDAKNIQYFGAGTRLSVL.

This chain uses TRBV9 with TRBJ2-3; D not certain. V lost 4 bases and J lost 0, with 15 bases in between. Germline lookup yields CDR1 SGDLS and CDR2 YYNGEE. This CDR3 has 16 residues. The CDR3 loop is CASSSQFETSTDTQYF. The DNA for the CDR3 is TGTGCCAGCAGCTCTCAGTTTGAGACTAGCACAGATACGCAGTATTTT.

The rearrangement links TRBV2 to TRBJ2-7; 9 bases are shared with TRBD1. Germline CDR1 and CDR2: SNHLY and FYNNEI. This CDR3 is 15 amino acids long. The V segment lost 10 bases and the J segment 1 base; nucleotides outside the gene matches: 11. The CDR3 coding sequence is TGTGCCACTGACTTTCCGGGACAGGGATCCTACGAGCAGTACTTC. This gives the protein CATDFPGQGSYEQYF.